This T cell receptor (beta chain) was recovered during a study of CD8 T cells in Susac syndrome. Negative isolation was used for CD8+ and CD4+ T cells and FACS enrichment for TEMRA cells. The CDR3 sequence is 15 residues long. The J segment lost 8 bases and the V segment lost 3 bases, leaving 9 bases of the junction unmatched. Germline CDR1 reads MDHEN; CDR2 reads SYDVKM. With random hexamers, 0.5 to 1 ug RNA was reverse transcribed. Amplification of the TCR beta CDR3 was carried out by immunoSEQ multiplex PCR, which spanned a total of 54 Vbeta and 13 Jbeta segments. Via MiXCR, TCRdb re-called the immunoSEQ multiplex PCR reads, giving one row per CDR3 protein. The table has 300,000 or so distinct CDR3 sequences, about 90% seen once.

The TCR sequence derives from a human donor with multiple sclerosis. The chain couples TRBV28 to TRBJ2-2; 7 nucleotides agree with TRBD1. The sequenced material came from CD4+ T cells from PBMCs. Here the CDR3 reads CASSFGDRASGELFF. Written as DNA, the CDR3 is TGTGCCAGCAGTTTCGGTGACAGGGCCTCTGGGGAGCTGTTTTTT.